Listed below are T cell receptor delta chains from one sample, sequenced in a study of gamma-delta T cells after stem cell transplantation. TCRdb re-called the RT-PCR reads through CATT. This table holds about 2,600 delta-chain clones, 20% to 25% found once. Sequences were obtained from gamma-delta T cells. These receptors were obtained from a human donor. It is not recorded whose cells these are; they may come from a transplant donor. The CDR3 runs from the conserved cysteine through the conserved F or W. The order of the fields is V gene, D gene, J gene, clone size, CDR3 DNA, CDR3 protein. D genes are given only for firm matches. A clone size is listed for some rows: how often the clone was seen (once, few, many), or a class if it is expanded.

TRDV2	TRDD3	TRDJ1	NA	TGTGCCTGTGACCCCGCCAGTACTGGGGGGTCATTAGGGAGTAAGACCGATAAACTCATCTTT	CACDPASTGGSLGSKTDKLIF
TRDV2	TRDD3	TRDJ1	NA	TGTGCCTGTGACACCGTCGGGTCCTCAAACGAGGGGAGCGTACTGGGGGCTACTCAGTACACCGATAAACTCATCTTT	CACDTVGSSNEGSVLGATQYTDKLIF
TRDV2	TRDD3	TRDJ1	medium-sized	TGTGCCTGTGACACAGTGGGGTTGGGGGATACTTCTAACACCGATAAACTCATCTTT	CACDTVGLGDTSNTDKLIF
TRDV2	TRDD3	TRDJ1	medium-sized	TGTGCCTGTGACAGGCTGGGGGATACCGATAAACTCATCTTT	CACDRLGDTDKLIF
TRDV2	NA	TRDJ1	medium-sized	TGTGCCTGTGACACCCTACTGAATGAGGAGGAGAAACTCATCTTT	CACDTLLNEEEKLIF
TRDV2	NA	TRDJ1	medium-sized	TGTGCCTGTGACGCCCTTGGGGAGGACACCGATAAACTCATCTTT	CACDALGEDTDKLIF
TRDV2	NA	TRDJ1	medium-sized	NA	CACDTLSSGGSSYTDKLIF
TRDV2	TRDD3	TRDJ1	few	TGTGCCTGTGACACCATATCTACAAACCTAGAACTGGGGGATACGTACACCGATAAACTCATCTTT	CACDTISTNLELGDTYTDKLIF
TRDV2	TRDD3	TRDJ1	few	TGTGCCTGTGACACCGTGATTACAGTAAGGGAGCCTGGGGGATACGGCACCGATAAACTCATCTTT	CACDTVITVREPGGYGTDKLIF
TRDV2	NA	TRDJ1	medium-sized	TGTGCCTGTGACACCCTCCTGTACCCCACCGATAAACTCATCTTT	CACDTLLYPTDKLIF
TRDV2	TRDD3	TRDJ3	medium-sized	TGTGCCTGTGACCCGATACTGGGGGAGTCCTGGGACACCCGACAGATGTTTTTC	CACDPILGESWDTRQMFF
TRDV2	NA	TRDJ3	large	TGTGCCTGTGACACCGTGGAGAGCTCCTGGGACACCCGACAGATGTTTTTC	CACDTVESSWDTRQMFF
TRDV2	NA	TRDJ1	few	TGTGCCTGTGACCCTGTCTCTTCCTCTGGTGAGGCAGGGGCTCCGTACACCGATAAACTCATCTTT	CACDPVSSSGEAGAPYTDKLIF
TRDV2	TRDD3	TRDJ1	medium-sized	TGTGCCTGTGACACCATATCCACCCTACTGGGGGATACGACCGATAAACTCATCTTT	CACDTISTLLGDTTDKLIF
TRDV2	NA	TRDJ1	medium-sized	TGTGCCTGTGACACCGTGTCCCATAGGGACACCGATAAACTCATCTTT	CACDTVSHRDTDKLIF
TRDV2	NA	TRDJ1	medium-sized	TGTGCCTGTGACACCTTATCCTCCCGGTACACCGATAAACTCATCTTT	CACDTLSSRYTDKLIF
TRDV2	TRDD2	TRDJ1	medium-sized	TGTGCCTGTGACATAGTACTTCCTACTAACCTTTACACCGATAAACTCATCTTT	CACDIVLPTNLYTDKLIF
TRDV2	TRDD3	TRDJ4	NA	TGTGCCTGTGACACCGTCAGCCGGACTGGGGGATACTCCCTGATCTTT	CACDTVSRTGGYSLIF
TRDV2	NA	TRDJ1	medium-sized	TGTGCCTGCGTGGGGATGGGAAACACCGATAAACTCATCTTT	CACVGMGNTDKLIF
TRDV2	TRDD3	TRDJ1	medium-sized	TGTGCCTGTGACCCCGTTGTACTGGGGGATACACGCTACTTCTACACCGATAAACTCATCTTT	CACDPVVLGDTRYFYTDKLIF
TRDV2	NA	TRDJ1	medium-sized	TGTGCCTGTGACACCGTCAGGGGGTACTTCGCCGATAAACTCATCTTT	CACDTVRGYFADKLIF
TRDV2	TRDD3	TRDJ1	medium-sized	TGTGCCTGTGACAGTGTACTGGGGGATACGGCGAACCGATTGTACACCGATAAACTCATCTTT	CACDSVLGDTANRLYTDKLIF
TRDV2	TRDD3	TRDJ3	medium-sized	TGTGCCTGTGACAATATGGGGGATAGTAGGTCCTGGGATACCCGACAGATGTTTTTC	CACDNMGDSRSWDTRQMFF
TRDV2	TRDD3	TRDJ1	medium-sized	TGTGCCTGTGATCCACTGGGGGATAAATCCGATAAACTCATCTTT	CACDPLGDKSDKLIF